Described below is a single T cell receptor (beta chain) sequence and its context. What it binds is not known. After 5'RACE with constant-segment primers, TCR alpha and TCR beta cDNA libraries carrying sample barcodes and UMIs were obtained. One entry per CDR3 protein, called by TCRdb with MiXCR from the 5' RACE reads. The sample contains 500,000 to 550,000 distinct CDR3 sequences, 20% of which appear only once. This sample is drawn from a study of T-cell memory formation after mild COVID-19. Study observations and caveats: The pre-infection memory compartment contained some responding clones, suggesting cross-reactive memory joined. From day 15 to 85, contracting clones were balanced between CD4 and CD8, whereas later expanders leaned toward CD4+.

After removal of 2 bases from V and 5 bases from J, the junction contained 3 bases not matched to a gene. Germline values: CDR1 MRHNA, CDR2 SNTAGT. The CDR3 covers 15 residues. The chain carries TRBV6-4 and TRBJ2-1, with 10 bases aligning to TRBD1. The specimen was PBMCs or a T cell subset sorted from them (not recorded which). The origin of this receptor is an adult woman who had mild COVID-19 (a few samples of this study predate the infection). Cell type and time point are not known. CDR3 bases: TGTGCCAGCAGTGACGGGACAGGGGATCACAATGAGCAGTTCTTC. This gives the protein CASSDGTGDHNEQFF.